This is a list of T cell receptor beta chains from one sample in a study of T cells after yellow fever vaccination. MiXCR, run by TCRdb on the 5' RACE reads, gives a single entry per CDR3 protein. The top ten clones hold roughly 18% of a sample with more than 350,000 distinct CDR3 sequences, roughly 10% of them seen once. The sample here was PBMCs, taken on the day of the first yellow fever vaccination. The source is a man aged 18-30 years who received the YFV17D yellow fever vaccine. Each CDR3 is given without its conserved first and last residue. D genes are given only for firm matches. Size is omitted from some rows. Given values are once, few, many or a class for expanded clones.

j_gene: TRBJ2-3
abundance: -
v_gene: TRBV7-6
d_gene: TRBD2
CDR3aa: ASSRAGGDTDTQY

j_gene: TRBJ2-3
abundance: few
v_gene: TRBV7-2
d_gene: -
CDR3aa: ASSFSQSPDTQY

j_gene: TRBJ2-1
abundance: -
v_gene: TRBV20-1
d_gene: TRBD1
CDR3aa: SAGHRGNNEQF

j_gene: TRBJ1-2
abundance: -
v_gene: TRBV3-1
d_gene: -
CDR3aa: ASSQDQNTLGYGYT

j_gene: TRBJ2-7
abundance: -
v_gene: TRBV4-2
d_gene: -
CDR3aa: AISLGDNYEQY

j_gene: TRBJ1-3
abundance: few
v_gene: TRBV20-1
d_gene: -
CDR3aa: SAREQDLSGNTIY

j_gene: TRBJ2-1
abundance: -
v_gene: TRBV20-1
d_gene: TRBD2
CDR3aa: SARGGTSGHF

j_gene: TRBJ1-2
abundance: -
v_gene: TRBV20-1
d_gene: -
CDR3aa: SARDVGVSSGYT

j_gene: TRBJ1-5
abundance: few
v_gene: TRBV7-2
d_gene: -
CDR3aa: ASSKKATGWDQPQH

j_gene: TRBJ1-1
abundance: -
v_gene: TRBV9
d_gene: -
CDR3aa: ASSAEGLGTEAF

j_gene: TRBJ2-5
abundance: few
v_gene: TRBV7-2
d_gene: -
CDR3aa: ASSLVGYLSQETQY

j_gene: TRBJ2-7
abundance: few
v_gene: TRBV20-1
d_gene: -
CDR3aa: SARRGNFYEQY

j_gene: TRBJ1-1
abundance: few
v_gene: TRBV20-1
d_gene: -
CDR3aa: SAGGGVNTEAF

j_gene: TRBJ2-1
abundance: few
v_gene: TRBV14
d_gene: TRBD2
CDR3aa: ASSRFGTSFDEQF

j_gene: TRBJ1-6
abundance: few
v_gene: TRBV19
d_gene: TRBD1
CDR3aa: ASSIGTGSFH

j_gene: TRBJ1-4
abundance: -
v_gene: TRBV28
d_gene: -
CDR3aa: ATWDGAYEKLF

j_gene: TRBJ2-7
abundance: many
v_gene: TRBV29-1
d_gene: TRBD1
CDR3aa: SGTTDRDEQY

j_gene: TRBJ1-5
abundance: few
v_gene: TRBV10-3
d_gene: TRBD1
CDR3aa: ATYGGQGVNQPQH

j_gene: TRBJ2-1
abundance: -
v_gene: TRBV7-9
d_gene: -
CDR3aa: ASSLLLSALEQF

j_gene: TRBJ1-1
abundance: many
v_gene: TRBV29-1
d_gene: TRBD1
CDR3aa: SVAGQESTEAF

j_gene: TRBJ2-1
abundance: few
v_gene: TRBV3-1
d_gene: TRBD2
CDR3aa: ASSPPTGGLYNEQF

j_gene: TRBJ1-4
abundance: many
v_gene: TRBV20-1
d_gene: -
CDR3aa: SARPARTSGEKLF

j_gene: TRBJ2-5
abundance: -
v_gene: TRBV20-1
d_gene: -
CDR3aa: SAPTGVGGQETQY

j_gene: TRBJ2-1
abundance: few
v_gene: TRBV19
d_gene: -
CDR3aa: ASRNRGGNEQF

j_gene: TRBJ2-2
abundance: -
v_gene: TRBV27
d_gene: TRBD2
CDR3aa: ASGPGLAGGRTGELF

j_gene: TRBJ2-1
abundance: -
v_gene: TRBV5-1
d_gene: -
CDR3aa: ASRVGTNNEQF

j_gene: TRBJ1-2
abundance: -
v_gene: TRBV12-3/TRBV12-4
d_gene: -
CDR3aa: ASSFSVDYGYT

j_gene: TRBJ1-1
abundance: few
v_gene: TRBV6-4
d_gene: -
CDR3aa: ASKAGQNTEAF

j_gene: TRBJ2-7
abundance: few
v_gene: TRBV20-1
d_gene: TRBD1
CDR3aa: SARDPGQRIYEYNSYEQY

j_gene: TRBJ1-1
abundance: few
v_gene: TRBV12-3/TRBV12-4
d_gene: -
CDR3aa: ASSLSDRPTVTF

j_gene: TRBJ2-5
abundance: few
v_gene: TRBV10-3
d_gene: -
CDR3aa: AIGDTNIETQY

j_gene: TRBJ2-6
abundance: -
v_gene: TRBV20-1
d_gene: -
CDR3aa: IWGQGSGANVLT

j_gene: TRBJ2-7
abundance: many
v_gene: TRBV7-6
d_gene: TRBD1
CDR3aa: ASSPRGRQGLNEQY

j_gene: TRBJ2-2
abundance: -
v_gene: TRBV12-3/TRBV12-4
d_gene: -
CDR3aa: ASSYAYWAGELF

j_gene: TRBJ2-5
abundance: -
v_gene: TRBV6-5
d_gene: -
CDR3aa: ASSYSLLPQETQY

j_gene: TRBJ1-1
abundance: few
v_gene: TRBV4-2
d_gene: TRBD1
CDR3aa: ASSHVTGIAF

j_gene: TRBJ2-5
abundance: -
v_gene: TRBV12-3/TRBV12-4
d_gene: -
CDR3aa: ASTSQYQETQY

j_gene: TRBJ1-4
abundance: -
v_gene: TRBV6-5
d_gene: -
CDR3aa: AAVGEKLF

j_gene: TRBJ1-2
abundance: -
v_gene: TRBV4-1
d_gene: -
CDR3aa: ASSQDEGTGSGYT

j_gene: TRBJ2-1
abundance: -
v_gene: TRBV3-1
d_gene: TRBD2
CDR3aa: ASSPLTGGSYNEQF

j_gene: TRBJ2-1
abundance: -
v_gene: TRBV20-1
d_gene: TRBD2
CDR3aa: SAPRRGLADYNEQF

j_gene: TRBJ1-5
abundance: -
v_gene: TRBV6-2/TRBV6-3
d_gene: TRBD1
CDR3aa: ASSRPGTGSGAQPQH

j_gene: TRBJ2-5
abundance: -
v_gene: TRBV27
d_gene: TRBD1
CDR3aa: ASSFRGTGAEETQY

j_gene: TRBJ2-1
abundance: -
v_gene: TRBV3-1
d_gene: -
CDR3aa: ASSQGAVDNEQF

j_gene: TRBJ2-1
abundance: -
v_gene: TRBV2
d_gene: -
CDR3aa: ASSEQGGNNDQF